Presented here are 10 T cell receptor delta chains from one specimen sequenced in a study of Vδ1+ human thymocytes. The study, taken as a whole, reports: In the thymus, TRG and TRD repertoires looked highly polyclonal with Gaussian CDR3 lengths.

Their recognized antigens are unknown. The template was reverse-transcribed extracted RNA. Multiplex PCR used pooled V-gene forward primers and a constant-region reverse primer to amplify CDR3s. TCRdb re-called clones from the multiplex PCR reads via CATT. The repertoire consists of under 80,000 delta-chain clones, with approximately 30% occurring once and the leading ten covering roughly 0.25%. Sequencing input: Vdelta1+ gamma-delta thymocytes from the thymus. Specified subset: FACS-sorted CD3+ TCRalphabeta- TCRVdelta1+ TCRVdelta2- thymocytes. These receptor sequences come from a boy younger than two who had congenital heart surgery.

The chain recombines TRDV1 with TRDJ1, with TRDD3 as a possible D gene (5 bases). Germline loops: CDR1 TSWWSYY, CDR2 QGS. The length of the CDR3 is 15 residues. The V and J ends lost 3 bases and 0 bases respectively, with 11 bases between them. The CDR3 sequence is CALGDRGGHTDKLIF. Written as DNA, the CDR3 is TGTGCTCTTGGGGACCGGGGGGGTCACACCGATAAACTCATCTTT.

This sequence joins TRDV1 and TRDJ1; TRDD3 agrees at 9 bases. After removal of 3 bases from V and 0 bases from J, the junction contained 8 bases not matched to a gene. CDR1 and CDR2 (germline): TSWWSYY, QGS. This CDR3 contains 17 residues. Here the CDR3 DNA reads TGTGCTCTTGGGGACCCTGGGGGGATACCGTACACCGATAAACTCATCTTT. This encodes CALGDPGGIPYTDKLIF.

This sequence joins TRDV1 and TRDJ1, with 10 bases lining up with TRDD3. The V segment lost 1 base and the J segment 4 bases; nucleotides outside the gene matches: 18. Germline V lookup: CDR1 TSWWSYY, CDR2 QGS. There are 20 residues in the CDR3. The CDR3 loop is CALGEPSGTYWGMSDDKLIF. For the CDR3, the DNA is TGTGCTCTTGGGGAACCTTCCGGTACATACTGGGGGATGTCCGACGATAAACTCATCTTT.

The V call is TRDV1, the J call TRDJ1; no clear D. Germline V gene lookup returns CDR1 TSWWSYY and CDR2 QGS. V lost 3 bases and J 7 bases, leaving 18 bases between the germline ends. The length of the CDR3 is 15 residues. CDR3 coding DNA: TGTGCTCTTGGGGAGGGGCCGTTGAAACGATCTAAACTCATCTTT. Protein sequence: CALGEGPLKRSKLIF.

This clone has more than one count but fewer than ten. The chain uses TRDV1 and TRDJ1; no clear D gene. The CDR3 loop spans 11 amino acids. Germline lookup yields CDR1 TSWWSYY and CDR2 QGS. Trimming cost V 1 base and J 7 bases, with 4 bases left between them. Written as DNA, the CDR3 is TGTGCTCTTGGGGAACCGGGTAAACTCATCTTT. This translates into CALGEPGKLIF.

A few counts support this clone. V usage is TRDV1 and J usage is TRDJ1, with 9 bases fitting TRDD3. The CDR3 extends over 23 amino acids. Germline V gene sequence: CDR1 TSWWSYY, CDR2 QGS. V lost 2 bases, J lost 0 bases, and 25 bases stayed unmatched. The CDR3 DNA is TGTGCTCTTGGGGAATTCAACTTTAATTTGCCCTTGGTACTGGGGGACAACACCGATAAACTCATCTTT. Its translation: CALGEFNFNLPLVLGDNTDKLIF.

This clone has more than one count but fewer than ten. V is TRDV1 and J is TRDJ1, with D perhaps TRDD2 or TRDD3 (5 bases each). The germline V gene has CDR1 TSWWSYY and CDR2 QGS. Deletions cut 2 bases from V and 2 bases from J, with 36 bases between. The CDR3 extends over 23 amino acids. CDR3 DNA: TGTGCTCTTGGGGAAATCCTCCCTACTAAAGGGATCGTCGATTCGGCTCCTACCGATAAACTCATCTTT. Encoded protein: CALGEILPTKGIVDSAPTDKLIF.

The chain employs TRDV1 and TRDJ1; 11 bases fit TRDD3. Germline lookup yields CDR1 TSWWSYY and CDR2 QGS. This CDR3 comprises 23 residues. J gave up 1 base and V 5 bases, and 27 bases lay outside the gene matches. In DNA, the CDR3 is TGTGCTCTTGGGAAGAGACTACTCCGGAATACACTGGGGGATATTTTTGGCACCGATAAACTCATCTTT. Translated, it gives CALGKRLLRNTLGDIFGTDKLIF.

With respect to this clone: A much larger clone sits a single nucleotide away, making a read error possible. This chain connects TRDV2 to TRDJ1; D gene unclear. The CDR3 covers 12 residues. Looked up from germline, CDR1 is GEAIGNYY and CDR2 is EKD. V was trimmed by 3 bases and J by 7 bases, leaving 11 bases between them. CDR3 in DNA: TGTGCCTGTGACTCCCCGCCCCCTAAACTCATCTTT. Protein product: CACDSPPPKLIF.

The chain carries TRDV1 and TRDJ1, with TRDD3 matching over 7 bases. The CDR3 has 22 amino acids. The germline V gene has CDR1 TSWWSYY and CDR2 QGS. V shed 6 bases, J shed 0 bases, and the junction held 28 bases outside the gene matches. CDR3 sequence: CALGRNEAGGSTTIGNTDKLIF. The CDR3 DNA is TGTGCTCTTGGACGTAACGAAGCTGGGGGTTCTACTACGATAGGGAACACCGATAAACTCATCTTT.